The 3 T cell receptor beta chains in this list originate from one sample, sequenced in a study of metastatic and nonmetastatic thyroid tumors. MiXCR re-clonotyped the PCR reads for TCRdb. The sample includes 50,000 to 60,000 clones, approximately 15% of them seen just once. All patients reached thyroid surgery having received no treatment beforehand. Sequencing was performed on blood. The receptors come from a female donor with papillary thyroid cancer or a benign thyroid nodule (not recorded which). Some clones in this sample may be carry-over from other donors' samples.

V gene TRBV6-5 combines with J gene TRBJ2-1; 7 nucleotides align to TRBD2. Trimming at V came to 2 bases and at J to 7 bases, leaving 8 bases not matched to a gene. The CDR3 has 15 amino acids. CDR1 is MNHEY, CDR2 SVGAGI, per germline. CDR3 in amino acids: CASSYTSVPWNEQFF. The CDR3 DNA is TGTGCCAGCAGTTACACTAGCGTACCTTGGAATGAGCAGTTCTTC.

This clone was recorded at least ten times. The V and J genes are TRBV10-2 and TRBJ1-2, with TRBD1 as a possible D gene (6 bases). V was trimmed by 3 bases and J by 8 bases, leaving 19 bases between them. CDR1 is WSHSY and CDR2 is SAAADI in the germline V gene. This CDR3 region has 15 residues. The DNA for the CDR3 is TGCGCCAGCAGTGATAACAGGGAGGGTAGACGCGGCTACACCTTC. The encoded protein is CASSDNREGRRGYTF.

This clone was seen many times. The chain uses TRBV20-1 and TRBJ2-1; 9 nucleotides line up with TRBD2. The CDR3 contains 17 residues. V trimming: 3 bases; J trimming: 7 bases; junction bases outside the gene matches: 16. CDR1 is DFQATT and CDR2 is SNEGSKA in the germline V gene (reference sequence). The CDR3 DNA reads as TGCAGTGCTAGGACTCCCTGGGGAGCGGGAGGTGGGAATGAGCAGTTCTTC. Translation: CSARTPWGAGGGNEQFF.